This is a list of T cell receptor beta chains from one sample in a study of OX40 agonist ivuxolimab in advanced cancers. The table came from immunoSEQ multiplex PCR; TCRdb's copy has only in-frame clones and leaves some out. The repertoire includes some 80,000 clones, roughly 84% of them detected once, and about 7% sits in the top ten. The specimen comprised CD4+ or CD8+ T cells sorted from blood, sampled in a trial of the OX40 agonist ivuxolimab. The receptor set was obtained from an adult with an advanced solid tumor such as melanoma, head and neck, liver or kidney cancer. Each CDR3 is given with its conserved first and last residue. D genes are given only for firm matches. Not every row has a clone size; where given, it reads once, few, many or a size class.

CDR3 | DNA | J | size | D | V
CSVGTPLEQYF | TGCAGCGTAGGGACACCCCTCGAGCAGTACTTC | TRBJ2-7 | few | - | TRBV29-1
CASSEQSVQGSRNEQFF | TGTGCCAGCAGTGAACAATCAGTACAGGGTAGTAGAAATGAGCAGTTCTTC | TRBJ2-1 | - | - | TRBV25-1
CASSRGDRVNTEAFF | TGCGCCAGCAGCCGAGGGGACAGGGTGAACACTGAAGCTTTCTTT | TRBJ1-1 | - | TRBD1 | TRBV5-1
CASSQGDRGGFYGYTF | TGTGCCAGCAGCCAGGGTGACAGGGGAGGCTTCTATGGCTACACCTTC | TRBJ1-2 | - | TRBD1 | TRBV5-4
CASSFLSTGELFF | TGTGCCAGCAGCTTCCTCTCAACCGGGGAGCTGTTTTTT | TRBJ2-2 | few | - | TRBV7-2
CASRPGTDINEQFF | TGTGCCAGCAGACCCGGGACAGATATCAATGAGCAGTTCTTC | TRBJ2-1 | - | TRBD1 | TRBV9
CASSGQGDYGYTF | TGTGCCAGCAGTGGACAAGGTGACTATGGCTACACCTTC | TRBJ1-2 | - | - | TRBV2
CASSYRSGSSYEQYF | TGTGCCAGCAGTTACCGGAGCGGGAGCTCCTACGAGCAGTACTTC | TRBJ2-7 | few | TRBD2 | TRBV6-5
CASRSTPRGIYEQYF | TGTGCCAGCAGATCCACCCCCCGGGGCATCTACGAGCAGTACTTC | TRBJ2-7 | - | - | TRBV27
CASSGQTGDYGYTF | TGTGCCAGCAGTGGACAAACAGGGGACTATGGCTACACCTTC | TRBJ1-2 | - | TRBD1 | TRBV6-1
CASSPGGVQNRHF | TGTGCCAGCTCACCAGGGGGCGTCCAAAATAGGCATTTT | TRBJ1-5 | once | - | TRBV18
CASSRLEGGSYEQYF | TGTGCCAGCAGCCGTTTAGAGGGAGGGTCCTACGAGCAGTACTTC | TRBJ2-7 | - | TRBD2 | TRBV5-6
CASSLDGDYGYTF | TGTGCCAGCAGCTTAGACGGAGACTATGGCTACACCTTC | TRBJ1-2 | - | - | TRBV7-2
CASSLGGTLNIQYF | TGTGCCAGCAGCTTGGGGGGGACTCTAAACATTCAGTACTTC | TRBJ2-4 | - | - | TRBV5-6
CAWSVLDRVSEAFF | TGTGCCTGGAGTGTGTTAGACAGGGTATCTGAAGCTTTCTTT | TRBJ1-1 | - | TRBD1 | TRBV30
CASSEFLDSRYGYTF | TGTGCCAGCAGTGAGTTTCTGGACAGCCGCTATGGCTACACCTTC | TRBJ1-2 | - | - | TRBV2
CASSVAEKAGYTF | TGTGCCAGCAGTGTTGCAGAGAAGGCGGGCTACACCTTC | TRBJ1-2 | - | - | TRBV2
CATWGSRLYGYTF | TGTGCCACCTGGGGAAGCCGCCTCTATGGCTACACCTTC | TRBJ1-2 | medium-sized | - | TRBV6-6
CASRLIGTGNEQFF | TGTGCCAGCCGACTAATAGGGACAGGCAATGAGCAGTTCTTC | TRBJ2-1 | - | TRBD1 | TRBV6-5
CASSPPGVHQPQHF | TGTGCCAGCTCACCACCGGGGGTCCATCAGCCCCAGCATTTT | TRBJ1-5 | - | - | TRBV18
CASSQKSGTEAFF | TGTGCCAGCAGCCAGAAATCGGGCACTGAAGCTTTCTTT | TRBJ1-1 | - | - | TRBV7-3
CASSLEPDQPQHF | TGCGCCAGCAGCTTGGAACCGGATCAGCCCCAGCATTTT | TRBJ1-5 | - | - | TRBV5-1
CASIKDRGYGYTF | TGTGCCAGCATCAAAGACAGGGGCTATGGCTACACCTTC | TRBJ1-2 | few | TRBD1 | TRBV5-6
CASSLNSPGTGKETQYF | TGTGCCAGCAGCTTAAATTCCCCAGGGACAGGGAAAGAGACCCAGTACTTC | TRBJ2-5 | - | TRBD1 | TRBV7-3
CASSGLAGSNEQFF | TGCGCCAGCAGCGGACTAGCGGGGAGCAATGAGCAGTTCTTC | TRBJ2-1 | - | TRBD2 | TRBV5-1
CASSLYPTDSNQPQHF | TGTGCCAGCTCACTCTACCCCACGGATAGCAATCAGCCCCAGCATTTT | TRBJ1-5 | - | - | TRBV18
CSVDIGRLYGYTF | TGCAGCGTTGATATAGGCAGGCTCTATGGCTACACCTTC | TRBJ1-2 | - | - | TRBV29-1
CASSPNYEQYF | TGTGCCAGCAGCCCAAACTACGAGCAGTACTTC | TRBJ2-7 | - | - | TRBV6-1
CASSGTYSNQPQHF | TGTGCCAGCTCAGGGACTTATAGCAATCAGCCCCAGCATTTT | TRBJ1-5 | - | - | TRBV2
CASSPPSGAMGELFF | TGTGCCAGCTCACCACCTAGCGGGGCCATGGGGGAGCTGTTTTTT | TRBJ2-2 | - | TRBD2 | TRBV18
CATSRGGLAEAFF | TGTGCCACCAGCAGAGGGGGACTGGCTGAAGCTTTCTTT | TRBJ1-1 | - | - | TRBV15
CASSSPAGQGGVVDQPQHF | TGTGCCAGCAGTTCCCCGGCGGGACAGGGGGGCGTGGTGGATCAGCCCCAGCATTTT | TRBJ1-5 | - | TRBD1 | TRBV28
CAWRSGTGNEKLFF | TGTGCCTGGAGATCCGGGACAGGGAATGAAAAACTGTTTTTT | TRBJ1-4 | - | TRBD1 | TRBV30
CASSTATGGETFF | TGTGCCAGCAGTACGGCGACAGGGGGTGAGACTTTCTTT | TRBJ1-1 | - | TRBD1 | TRBV6-6
CASSLGRTAGEQYF | TGTGCCAGCAGTTTAGGCAGGACCGCGGGAGAGCAGTACTTC | TRBJ2-7 | once | - | TRBV27
CAIHDSYNSPLHF | TGTGCCATTCACGACAGTTATAATTCACCCCTCCACTTT | TRBJ1-6 | - | - | TRBV10-3